This T cell receptor (beta chain) derives from a study of T-cell reconstitution after alpha-beta-depleted transplantation in children. V was clipped by 2 bases and J by 0 bases; unmatched bases: 4. Germline V gene sequence: CDR1 SGHTA, CDR2 FQGNSA. The CDR3 has 16 amino acids. The TCRbeta library was prepared with unique molecular identifiers. One entry per CDR3 protein results from TCRdb running MiXCR on the PCR reads. The data show 700,000 or so distinct CDR3 sequences, about 12% seen once. The sequence was obtained from a girl under 10 years old with congenital amegakaryocytic thrombocytopenia, due to receive a stem cell transplant. Sequencing was performed on PBMCs, taken before TCRalphabeta/CD19-depleted stem cell transplant. The genes are TRBV7-2 and TRBJ2-5; 9 positions match TRBD2. CDR3 sequence: CASSLIAGVDQETQYF. For the CDR3, the DNA is TGTGCCAGCAGCTTAATAGCGGGAGTGGACCAAGAGACCCAGTACTTC.